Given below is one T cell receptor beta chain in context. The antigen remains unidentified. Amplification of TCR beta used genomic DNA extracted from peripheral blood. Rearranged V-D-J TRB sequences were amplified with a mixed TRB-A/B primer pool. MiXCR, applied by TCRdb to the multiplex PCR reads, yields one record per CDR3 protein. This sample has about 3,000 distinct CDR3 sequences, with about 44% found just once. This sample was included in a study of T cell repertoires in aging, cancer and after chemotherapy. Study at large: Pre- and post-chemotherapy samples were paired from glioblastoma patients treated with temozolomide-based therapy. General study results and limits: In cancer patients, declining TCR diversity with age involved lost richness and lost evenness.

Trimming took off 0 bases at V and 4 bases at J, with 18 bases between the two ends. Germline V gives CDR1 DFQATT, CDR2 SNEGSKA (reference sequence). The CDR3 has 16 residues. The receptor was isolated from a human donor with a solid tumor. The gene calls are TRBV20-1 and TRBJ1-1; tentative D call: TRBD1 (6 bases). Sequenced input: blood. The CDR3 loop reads CSARDGSRGRITEAFF. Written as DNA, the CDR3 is TGCAGTGCTAGAGATGGGTCGCGGGGGCGTATCACTGAAGCTTTCTTT.